Shown below are 10 T cell receptor beta chains from a single sample sequenced in a study of Tregs in tolerant kidney transplant recipients (dated 2019 in TCRdb). Libraries came from the immunoSEQ multiplex PCR assay. As stored in TCRdb, this immuneACCESS dataset retains in-frame rearrangements with V and J assigned. A fraction of the clones does not appear; measured against another copy, unresolved V genes explain less than half of the discrepancy, and the remainder lacks a known reason. This sample is represented by about 240,000 clones; around 82% of them were singletons. About 0.68% of the sample is held by the ten biggest clonotypes. Sequencing was carried out using CD4+ T cells from blood. The receptors come from a human donor in good health.

The V gene is TRBV7-2, the J gene TRBJ2-2, with 7 bases matching TRBD2. Germline lookup yields CDR1 SGHTA and CDR2 FQGNSA. CDR3 size: 14 residues. Trimming removed 7 bases from V and 8 bases from J; junction bases left unmatched: 10. CDR3 sequence reads: CASTTGTITGELFF. The CDR3 bases are TGTGCCAGCACCACCGGGACTATCACGGGGGAGCTGTTTTTT. Full variable domain (missing parts from reference TRBV7-2 and TRBJ2-2): GAGVSQSPSNKVTEKGKDVELRCDPISGHTALYWYRQSLGQGLEFLIYFQGNSAPDKSGLPSDRFSAERTGGSVSTLTIQRTQQEDSAVYLCASTTGTITGELFFGEGSRLTVL.

The V call is TRBV7-2, the J call TRBJ2-7, with D perhaps matching TRBD1 (5 bases). Germline CDR1 and CDR2: SGHTA and FQGNSA. The CDR3 consists of 14 residues. With 3 bases removed from V and 2 bases from J, the gap between germline ends came to 11 bases. This CDR3 is CASSFLGDPYEQYF. The CDR3 DNA is TGTGCCAGCAGCTTTCTAGGGGATCCCTACGAGCAGTACTTC.

The J gene is TRBJ1-1, the V gene TRBV7-9, with D possibly TRBD1 on 6 matching bases. The CDR3 is 15 residues long. The V and J ends lost 2 bases and 0 bases respectively, with 10 bases between them. Germline V gene data show CDR1 as SEHNR and CDR2 as FQNEAQ (reference sequence). The CDR3 loop is CASSLTGTMNTEAFF. The CDR3 DNA is TGTGCCAGCAGCTTAACAGGGACTATGAACACTGAAGCTTTCTTT.

The rearrangement links TRBV19 to TRBJ1-1; TRBD1 matches at 7 bases. The J segment lost 4 bases and the V segment lost 6 bases, leaving 8 bases of the junction unmatched. From germline, CDR1 is LNHDA and CDR2 SQIVND (reference sequence). There are 14 residues in the CDR3. CDR3 DNA: TGTGCCAGTAGGGGGGCGGACAGGTTCACTGAAGCTTTCTTT. Amino acids: CASRGADRFTEAFF.

The chain couples TRBV30 to TRBJ2-5, with 7 bases that match TRBD1. V gave up 4 bases and J gave up 4 bases; unmatched junction bases: 6. Germline loops: CDR1 GTSNPN, CDR2 SVGIG (reference sequence). The CDR3 has 13 amino acids. The CDR3 sequence is CAWKGTVGETQYF. The CDR3 DNA reads as TGTGCCTGGAAAGGGACAGTTGGAGAGACCCAGTACTTC.

The chain is built from TRBV19 and TRBJ2-1, with D possibly matching TRBD2 (6 bases). This CDR3 spans 15 amino acids. Deletions cut 6 bases from V and 7 bases from J, with 19 bases between. Germline V gene lookup returns CDR1 LNHDA and CDR2 SQIVND (reference sequence). The CDR3 loop reads CASSILLVGGNEQFF. For the CDR3, the DNA is TGTGCCAGTAGCATTTTACTAGTCGGAGGGAATGAGCAGTTCTTC.

This sequence joins TRBV7-9 and TRBJ2-5, with D hard to call. V was shortened by 2 bases and J by 4 bases, with 5 bases between the two germline ends. Germline V gene data show CDR1 as SEHNR and CDR2 as FQNEAQ (reference sequence). CDR3 length: 12 residues. The CDR3 loop reads CASSLNPETQYF. The DNA for the CDR3 is TGTGCCAGCAGCTTAAATCCAGAGACCCAGTACTTC.

The chain links TRBV29-1 to TRBJ2-2; D is possibly TRBD1 (5 bases). CDR1 is SQVTM, CDR2 ANQGSEA, per germline. The V end lost 4 bases, the J end lost 0 bases, and 9 bases lay between the germline ends. The CDR3 extends over 14 amino acids. CDR3 nucleotides: TGCAGCGTTGTCAGGACAACGAACACCGGGGAGCTGTTTTTT. It translates to CSVVRTTNTGELFF.

This clone occurred a few times. The chain couples TRBV4-1 to TRBJ2-5; D is unresolved. The CDR3 is made up of 18 amino acids. CDR1 MGHRA and CDR2 YSYEKL come from the germline V gene. V lost 1 base to trimming and J lost 0 bases, with 18 bases between them. DNA of the CDR3: TGCGCCAGCAGCCAAGCCCGGGCCGTCCCGGAGTACCAAGAGACCCAGTACTTC. Protein sequence: CASSQARAVPEYQETQYF.

The J gene is TRBJ1-5, the V gene TRBV19, with 10 bases aligning to TRBD1. This CDR3 is built from 14 residues. Germline trimming cut 4 bases from V and 11 bases from J; bases unmatched to any gene: 8. CDR1 is LNHDA, CDR2 SQIVND, per germline (reference sequence). The CDR3 DNA sequence: TGTGCCAGTAGTAACCATGGGACAGGGGTTGCCCAGCATTTT. This codes for CASSNHGTGVAQHF.